This T cell receptor beta chain was sequenced during a study of blood T cells in healthy people across ages. Whole-study results and caveats: CMV status of donors was not determined, possibly confounding expanded clonotype changes. Long-lived donors exceeded aged donors in naive CD4+ cells and diversity.

The CDR3 runs 11 residues. Germline values: CDR1 DFQATT, CDR2 SNEGSKA (reference sequence). The donors, aged about 6 to 100, were healthy Caucasians from Russia. Every sample yielded at least 6 million isolated PBMCs. Details on this clonotype: Its specificity is unknown. Germline is not matched at one junction end, which may reflect a read error.

A second PCR of 7 to 11 cycles used a sample-barcoded 5' primer and a J-beta primer mix. TCRdb redid the calling of the 5' RACE reads with MiXCR, one entry per CDR3 protein. Of about 1.6 million distinct CDR3 sequences detected, about 31% appear once; the ten largest clones hold about 11%. Source material: blood. The chain links TRBV20-1 to TRBJ1-2, with D tentatively TRBD1 (5 bases). This clonotype was sampled from a woman aged 25 to 39 in good health. The CDR3 loop reads CRGQGHYGYTF. For the CDR3, the DNA is TGCAGGGGGCAGGGTCACTATGGTTACACCTTC.